This TCR beta chain originates from a study of T cell responses to AZD1222 COVID-19 vaccine. General study results and limits: Possibly, clonal diversity was underestimated; donors were largely white British and included more females.

This CDR3 is 15 amino acids long. The germline V gene encodes CDR1 SGHRS and CDR2 YFSETQ. V lost 0 bases to trimming and J lost 5 bases; unmatched junction nucleotides: 3. Assay: immunoSEQ multiplex PCR; the TCRdb copy retains only in-frame clones and omits some. The table lists under 200,000 clones, approximately 87% of them singletons. As to this clone: As yet, its antigen is unknown.

This receptor was identified in an adult in good health. This chain uses TRBV5-1 with TRBJ2-5; the match to TRBD2 covers 11 bases. The sample in question was peripheral blood, obtained on day 0 of MenACWY control vaccination. The DNA of the CDR3 is TGCGCCAGCAGCTTGGGACTAGCGGGGTTGGAGACCCAGTACTTC. Its translation: CASSLGLAGLETQYF.